This T cell receptor beta chain was captured by sequencing in a study of T cell responses to AZD1222 COVID-19 vaccine. On the study more broadly: Whether given at about 4 or about 12 weeks, second doses were pooled.

Libraries were prepared by immunoSEQ multiplex PCR; TCRdb keeps only in-frame clonotypes and omits some of them. The sample has under 150,000 clones, approximately 93% seen once. CDR1 is MGHRA and CDR2 is YSYEKL in the germline V gene. Trimming took 3 bases from V and 12 from J; bases not matched to a gene: 18. The CDR3 has 17 residues. Details on this clone: Its target is not known.

Whole-study findings and limits: White British ancestry dominated among donors, who included more females, and clonal diversity was possibly underestimated. Variant regions that are unmutated are reportedly the target of nearly half of spike-specific TCRs.

Sequences were derived from peripheral blood, sampled on day 0 of AZD1222 vaccination. The TCR comes from an adult in good health. The rearrangement links TRBV4-1 to TRBJ2-1, with TRBD1 identical over 9 bases. The CDR3 is CASSQITGTGRDWMQFF. Here the CDR3 DNA reads TGCGCCAGCAGCCAGATTACCGGGACAGGGCGTGATTGGATGCAGTTCTTC.